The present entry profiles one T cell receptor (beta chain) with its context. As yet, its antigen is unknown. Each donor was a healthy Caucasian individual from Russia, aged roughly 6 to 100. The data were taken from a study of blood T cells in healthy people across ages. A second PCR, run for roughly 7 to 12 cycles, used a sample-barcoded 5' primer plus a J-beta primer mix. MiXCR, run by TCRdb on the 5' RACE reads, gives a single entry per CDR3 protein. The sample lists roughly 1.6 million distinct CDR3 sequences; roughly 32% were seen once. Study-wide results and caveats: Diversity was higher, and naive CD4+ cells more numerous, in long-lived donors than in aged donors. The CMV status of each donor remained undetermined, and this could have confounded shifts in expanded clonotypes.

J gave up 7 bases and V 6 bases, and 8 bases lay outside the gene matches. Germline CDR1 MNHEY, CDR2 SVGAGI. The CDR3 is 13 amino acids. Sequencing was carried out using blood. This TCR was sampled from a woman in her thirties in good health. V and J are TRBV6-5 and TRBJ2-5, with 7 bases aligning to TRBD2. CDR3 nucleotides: TGTGCCAGCAGGTCAAGGTCGGGAGGGACCCAGTACTTC. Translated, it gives CASRSRSGGTQYF.